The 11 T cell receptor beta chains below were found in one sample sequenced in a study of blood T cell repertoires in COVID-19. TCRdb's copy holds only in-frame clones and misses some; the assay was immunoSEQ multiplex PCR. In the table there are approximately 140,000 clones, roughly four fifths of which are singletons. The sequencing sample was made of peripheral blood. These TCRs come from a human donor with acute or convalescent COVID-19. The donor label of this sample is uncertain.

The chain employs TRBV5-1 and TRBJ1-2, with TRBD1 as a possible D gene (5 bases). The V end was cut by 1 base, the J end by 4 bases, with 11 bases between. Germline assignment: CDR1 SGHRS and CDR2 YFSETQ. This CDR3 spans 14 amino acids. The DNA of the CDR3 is TGCGCCAGCAGCTTGACAGGAGCGTTCTATGGCTACACCTTC. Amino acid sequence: CASSLTGAFYGYTF.

The CDR3 is CASSLGTNYGYTF. The CDR3 bases are TGCGCCAGCAGCTTGGGGACAAACTATGGCTACACCTTC. The chain couples TRBV5-1 to TRBJ1-2; a weak D match, TRBD1 (5 bases). V was shortened by 0 bases and J by 2 bases, with 5 bases between the two germline ends. This CDR3 has 13 residues. Per the germline V gene, CDR1 is SGHRS and CDR2 is YFSETQ.

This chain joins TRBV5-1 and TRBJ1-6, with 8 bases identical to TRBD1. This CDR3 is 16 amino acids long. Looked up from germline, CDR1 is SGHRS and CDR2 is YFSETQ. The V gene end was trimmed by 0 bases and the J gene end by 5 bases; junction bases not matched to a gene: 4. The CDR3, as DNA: TGCGCCAGCAGCTTGGGGTCAGGGGGCAATAATTCACCCCTCCACTTT. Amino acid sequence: CASSLGSGGNNSPLHF.

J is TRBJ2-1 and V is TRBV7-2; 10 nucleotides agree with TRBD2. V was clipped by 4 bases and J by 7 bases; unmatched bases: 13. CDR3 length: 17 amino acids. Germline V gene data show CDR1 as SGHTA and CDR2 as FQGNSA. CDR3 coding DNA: TGTGCCAGCAGCTCCGCGGGCAGCGGGGGGGTGTGGAATGAGCAGTTCTTC. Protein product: CASSSAGSGGVWNEQFF.

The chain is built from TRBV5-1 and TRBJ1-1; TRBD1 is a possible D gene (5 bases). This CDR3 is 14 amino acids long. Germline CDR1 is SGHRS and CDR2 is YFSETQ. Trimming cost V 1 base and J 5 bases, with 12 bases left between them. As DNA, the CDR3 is TGCGCCAGCAGCTTGTCGGGGGGTCGTACTGAAGCTTTCTTT. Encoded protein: CASSLSGGRTEAFF.

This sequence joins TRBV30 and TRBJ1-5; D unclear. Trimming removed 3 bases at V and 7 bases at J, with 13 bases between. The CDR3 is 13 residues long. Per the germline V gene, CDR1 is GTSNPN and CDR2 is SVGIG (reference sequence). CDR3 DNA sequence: TGTGCCTGGAGCCCTAGCGGGAACCAGCCCCAGCATTTT. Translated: CAWSPSGNQPQHF.

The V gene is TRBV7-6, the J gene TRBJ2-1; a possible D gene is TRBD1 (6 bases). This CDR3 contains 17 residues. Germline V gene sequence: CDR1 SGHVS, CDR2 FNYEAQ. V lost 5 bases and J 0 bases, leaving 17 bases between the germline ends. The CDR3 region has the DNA TGTGCCAGCAGCCTACATCCGGACAGAAGCTCCTACAATGAGCAGTTCTTC. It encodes CASSLHPDRSSYNEQFF.

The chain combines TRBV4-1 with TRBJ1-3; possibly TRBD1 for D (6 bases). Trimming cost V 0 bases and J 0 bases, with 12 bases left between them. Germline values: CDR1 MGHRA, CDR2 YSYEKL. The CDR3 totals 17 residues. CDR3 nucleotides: TGCGCCAGCAGCCAAGAGGGGGGGCCCTACTCTGGAAACACCATATATTTT. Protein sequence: CASSQEGGPYSGNTIYF.

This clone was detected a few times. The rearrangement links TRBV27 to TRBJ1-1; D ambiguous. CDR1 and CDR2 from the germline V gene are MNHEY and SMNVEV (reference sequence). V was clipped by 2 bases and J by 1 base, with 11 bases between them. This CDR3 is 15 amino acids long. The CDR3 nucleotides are TGTGCCAGCAGTTTAAGAGCCGGAGGGAACACTGAAGCTTTCTTT. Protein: CASSLRAGGNTEAFF.

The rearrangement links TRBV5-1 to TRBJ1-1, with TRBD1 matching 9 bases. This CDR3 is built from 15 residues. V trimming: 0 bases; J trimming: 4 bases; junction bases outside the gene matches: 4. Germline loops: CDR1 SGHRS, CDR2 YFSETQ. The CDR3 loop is CASSLGTGAVTEAFF. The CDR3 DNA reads TGCGCCAGCAGCTTGGGGACAGGGGCAGTCACTGAAGCTTTCTTT. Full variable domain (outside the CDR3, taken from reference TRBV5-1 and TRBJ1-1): KAGVTQTPRYLIKTRGQQVTLSCSPISGHRSVSWYQQTPGQGLQFLFEYFSETQRNKGNFPGRFSGRQFSNSRSEMNVSTLELGDSALYLCASSLGTGAVTEAFFGQGTRLTVV.

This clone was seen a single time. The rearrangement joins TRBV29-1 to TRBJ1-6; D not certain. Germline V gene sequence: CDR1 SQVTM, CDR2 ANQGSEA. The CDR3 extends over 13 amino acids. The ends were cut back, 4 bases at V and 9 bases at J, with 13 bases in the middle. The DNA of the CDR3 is TGCAGCGTTGCGGTGGAAAGAGGTTCACCCCTCCACTTT. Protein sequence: CSVAVERGSPLHF.